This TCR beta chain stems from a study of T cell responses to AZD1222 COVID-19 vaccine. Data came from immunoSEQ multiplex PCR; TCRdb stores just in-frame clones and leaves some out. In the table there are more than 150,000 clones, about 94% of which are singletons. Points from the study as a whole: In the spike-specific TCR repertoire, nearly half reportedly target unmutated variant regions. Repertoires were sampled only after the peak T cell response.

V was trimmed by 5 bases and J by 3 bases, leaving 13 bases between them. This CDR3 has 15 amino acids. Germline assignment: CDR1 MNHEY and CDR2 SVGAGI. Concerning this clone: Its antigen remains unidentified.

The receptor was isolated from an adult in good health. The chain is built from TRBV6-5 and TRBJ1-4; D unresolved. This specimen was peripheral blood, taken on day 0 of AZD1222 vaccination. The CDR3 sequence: CASSLRGDSNEKLFF. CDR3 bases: TGTGCCAGCAGTCTTCGGGGAGATTCTAATGAAAAACTGTTTTTT.